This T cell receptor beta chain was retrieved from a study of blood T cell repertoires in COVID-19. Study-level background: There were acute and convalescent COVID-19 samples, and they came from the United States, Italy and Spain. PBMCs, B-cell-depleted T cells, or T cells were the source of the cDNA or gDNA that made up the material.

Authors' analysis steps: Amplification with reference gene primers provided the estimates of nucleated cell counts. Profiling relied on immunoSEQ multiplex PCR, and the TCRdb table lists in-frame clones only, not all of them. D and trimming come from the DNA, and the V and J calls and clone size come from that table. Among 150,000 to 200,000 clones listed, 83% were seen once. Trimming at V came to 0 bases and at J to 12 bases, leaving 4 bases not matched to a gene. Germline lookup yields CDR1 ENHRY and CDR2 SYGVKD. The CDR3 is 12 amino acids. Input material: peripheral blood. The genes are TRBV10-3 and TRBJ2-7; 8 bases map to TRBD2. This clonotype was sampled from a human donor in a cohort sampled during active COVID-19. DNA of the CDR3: TGTGCCATCAGTGAGTCGACGGGGGGGCGGTACTTC. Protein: CAISESTGGRYF.